The T cell receptor (beta chain) under discussion was sequenced for a study of T cell changes during pregnancy in multiple sclerosis. The data were produced by immunoSEQ multiplex PCR, yet TCRdb's version contains in-frame clones alone and is incomplete. The table includes around 61,000 clones, about 90% detected once. The V and J ends lost 1 base and 5 bases respectively, with 14 bases between them. The CDR3 contains 15 residues. CDR1 is SGHDN and CDR2 is FVKESK in the germline V gene. This sequence joins TRBV14 and TRBJ1-1, with D possibly being TRBD1 (5 bases). The specimen was peripheral blood, collected in the first trimester of pregnancy. The source is a female donor in good health, enrolled as a control in a pregnancy study. CDR3 region: CASSQVGQGKTEAFF. Here the CDR3 DNA reads TGTGCCAGCAGCCAAGTTGGCCAGGGAAAGACTGAAGCTTTCTTT.